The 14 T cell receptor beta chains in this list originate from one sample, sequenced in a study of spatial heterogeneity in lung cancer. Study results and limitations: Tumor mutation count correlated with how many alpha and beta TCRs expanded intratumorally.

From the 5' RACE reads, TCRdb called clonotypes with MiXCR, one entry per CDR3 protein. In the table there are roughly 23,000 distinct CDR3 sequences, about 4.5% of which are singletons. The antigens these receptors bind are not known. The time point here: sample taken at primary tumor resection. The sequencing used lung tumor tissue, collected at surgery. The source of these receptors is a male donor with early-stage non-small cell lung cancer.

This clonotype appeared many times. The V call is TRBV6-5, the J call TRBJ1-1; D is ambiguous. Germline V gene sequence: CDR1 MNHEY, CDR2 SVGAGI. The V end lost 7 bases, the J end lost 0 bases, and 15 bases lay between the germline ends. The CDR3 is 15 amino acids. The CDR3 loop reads CASMEGGVLNTEAFF. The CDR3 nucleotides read TGTGCCAGCATGGAGGGAGGAGTTTTGAACACTGAAGCTTTCTTT.

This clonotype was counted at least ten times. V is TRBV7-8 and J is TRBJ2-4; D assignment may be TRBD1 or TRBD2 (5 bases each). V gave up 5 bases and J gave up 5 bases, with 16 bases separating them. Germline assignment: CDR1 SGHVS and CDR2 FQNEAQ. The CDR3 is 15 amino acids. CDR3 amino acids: CASSPGPPPQNIQYF. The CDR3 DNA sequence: TGTGCCAGCAGCCCGGGACCTCCACCCCAAAACATTCAGTACTTC.

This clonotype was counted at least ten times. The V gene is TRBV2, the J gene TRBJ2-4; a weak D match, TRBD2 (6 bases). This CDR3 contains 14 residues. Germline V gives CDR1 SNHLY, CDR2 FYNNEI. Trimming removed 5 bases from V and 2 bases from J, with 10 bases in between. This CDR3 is CASSSGGTKNIQYF. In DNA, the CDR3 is TGTGCCAGCAGTTCCGGGGGAACCAAAAACATTCAGTACTTC.

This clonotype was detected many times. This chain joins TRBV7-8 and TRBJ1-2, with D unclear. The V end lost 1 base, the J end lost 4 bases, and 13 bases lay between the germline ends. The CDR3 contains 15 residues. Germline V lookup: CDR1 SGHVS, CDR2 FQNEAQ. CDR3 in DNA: TGTGCCAGCAGCTTAGAAAAGGCCGGGATCTATGGCTACACCTTC. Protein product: CASSLEKAGIYGYTF.

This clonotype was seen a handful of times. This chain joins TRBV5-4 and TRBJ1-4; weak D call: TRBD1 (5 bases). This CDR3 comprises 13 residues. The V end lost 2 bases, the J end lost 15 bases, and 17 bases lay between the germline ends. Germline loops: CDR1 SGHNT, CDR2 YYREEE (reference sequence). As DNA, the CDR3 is TGTGCCAGCAGCTTAGAAACAGGCAGGGAGGTGTTTTTT. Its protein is CASSLETGREVFF.

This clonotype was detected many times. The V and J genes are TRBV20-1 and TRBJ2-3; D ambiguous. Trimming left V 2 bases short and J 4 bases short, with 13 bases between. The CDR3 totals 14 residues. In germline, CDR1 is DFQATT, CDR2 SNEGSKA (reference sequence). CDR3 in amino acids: CSARLQTDPDTQYF. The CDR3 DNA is TGCAGTGCTAGATTACAGACGGATCCAGATACGCAGTATTTT.

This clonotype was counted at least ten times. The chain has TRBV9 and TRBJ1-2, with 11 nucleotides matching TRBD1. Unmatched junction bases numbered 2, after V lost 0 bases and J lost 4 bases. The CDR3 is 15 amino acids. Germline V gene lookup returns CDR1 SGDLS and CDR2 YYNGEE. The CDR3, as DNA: TGTGCCAGCAGCGTAGGGGACAGGGGGGCCTATGGCTACACCTTC. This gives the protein CASSVGDRGAYGYTF.

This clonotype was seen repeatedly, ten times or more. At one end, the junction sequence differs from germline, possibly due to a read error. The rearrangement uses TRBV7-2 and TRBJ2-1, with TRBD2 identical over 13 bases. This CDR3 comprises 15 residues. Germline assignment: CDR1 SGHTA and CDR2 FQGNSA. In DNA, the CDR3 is TGTGCCAGCAACTTACGGACTAGCGGGGGCCCCGAGCAGTTCTTC. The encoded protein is CASNLRTSGGPEQFF.

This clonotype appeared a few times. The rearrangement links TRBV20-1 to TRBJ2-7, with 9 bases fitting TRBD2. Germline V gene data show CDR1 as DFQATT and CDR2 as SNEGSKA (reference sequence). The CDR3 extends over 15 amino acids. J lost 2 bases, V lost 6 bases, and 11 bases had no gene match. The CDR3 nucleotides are TGCAGTGCCCTTTTGCGGGAGGGCTTAACCTACGAGCAGTACTTC. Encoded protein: CSALLREGLTYEQYF.

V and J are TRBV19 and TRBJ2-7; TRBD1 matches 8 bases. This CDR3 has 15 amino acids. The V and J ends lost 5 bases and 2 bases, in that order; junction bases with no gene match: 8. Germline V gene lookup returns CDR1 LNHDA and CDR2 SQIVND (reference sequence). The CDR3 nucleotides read TGTGCCAGTAGTCCCTCAGGGGGCGATCCCTACGAGCAGTACTTC. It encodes CASSPSGGDPYEQYF.

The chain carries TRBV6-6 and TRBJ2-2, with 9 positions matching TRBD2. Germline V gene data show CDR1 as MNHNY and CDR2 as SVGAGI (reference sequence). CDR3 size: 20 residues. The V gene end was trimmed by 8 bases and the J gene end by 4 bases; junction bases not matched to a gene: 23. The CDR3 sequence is CASLKGAQILREGATGELFF. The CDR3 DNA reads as TGTGCCAGCCTTAAGGGGGCGCAGATTTTGCGGGAGGGTGCCACCGGGGAGCTGTTTTTT.

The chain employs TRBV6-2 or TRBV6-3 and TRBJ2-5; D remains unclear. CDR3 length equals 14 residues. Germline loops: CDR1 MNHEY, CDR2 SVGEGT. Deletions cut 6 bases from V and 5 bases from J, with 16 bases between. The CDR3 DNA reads TGTGCCAGCAGAGACTTTTCTCCCGGGGAGACCCAGTACTTC. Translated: CASRDFSPGETQYF.

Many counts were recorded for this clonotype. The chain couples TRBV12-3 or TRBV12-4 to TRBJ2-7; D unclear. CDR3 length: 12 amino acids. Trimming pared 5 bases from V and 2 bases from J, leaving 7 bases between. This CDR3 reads CASSRRTYEQYF. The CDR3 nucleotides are TGTGCCAGCAGTCGACGGACCTACGAGCAGTACTTC.

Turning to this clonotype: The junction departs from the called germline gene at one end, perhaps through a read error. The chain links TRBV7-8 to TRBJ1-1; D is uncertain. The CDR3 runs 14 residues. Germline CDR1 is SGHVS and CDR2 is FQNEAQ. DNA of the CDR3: TGTGCCAGCAGCTTAGCGGGCCGGAACCCTGAAGCTTTCTTT. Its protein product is CASSLAGRNPEAFF.